There are a few counts of the clone carrying this T cell receptor beta chain. As yet, its antigen is unknown. The data are from a study of T cell responses to AZD1222 COVID-19 vaccine. General study findings and limits: Females outnumbered males among donors, who were mostly white British; clonal diversity was possibly underestimated.

Repertoires were generated with immunoSEQ multiplex PCR, while TCRdb's copy carries only in-frame clones and drops some. The repertoire holds about 100,000 clones, over 90% seen once, with under 2% in the top ten. In germline, CDR1 is LGHNA, CDR2 YNFKEQ. Trimming pared 0 bases from V and 2 bases from J, leaving 10 bases between. The CDR3 extends over 16 amino acids. This chain uses TRBV4-2 with TRBJ2-2; no firm D call. This TCR derives from an adult in good health. This material consisted of peripheral blood, taken on day 0 of AZD1222 vaccination. The CDR3 loop reads CASSQEMSFNTGELFF. DNA for the CDR3: TGTGCCAGCAGCCAAGAGATGTCCTTTAACACCGGGGAGCTGTTTTTT.